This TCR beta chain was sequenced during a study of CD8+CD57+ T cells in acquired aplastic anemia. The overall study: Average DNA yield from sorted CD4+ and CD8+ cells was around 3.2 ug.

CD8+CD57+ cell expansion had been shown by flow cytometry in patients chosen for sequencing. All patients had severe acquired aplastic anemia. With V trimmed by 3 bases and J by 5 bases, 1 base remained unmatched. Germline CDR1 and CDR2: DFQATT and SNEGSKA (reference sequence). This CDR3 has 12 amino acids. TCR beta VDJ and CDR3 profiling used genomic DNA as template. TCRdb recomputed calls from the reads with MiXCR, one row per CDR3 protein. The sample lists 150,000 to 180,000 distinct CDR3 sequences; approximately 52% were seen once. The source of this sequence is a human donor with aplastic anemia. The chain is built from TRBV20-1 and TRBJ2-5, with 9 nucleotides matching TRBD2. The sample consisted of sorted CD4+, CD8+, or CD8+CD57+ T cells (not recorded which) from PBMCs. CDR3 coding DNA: TGCAGTGCTAGGGCGGGAGGGGAGACCCAGTACTTC. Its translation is CSARAGGETQYF.